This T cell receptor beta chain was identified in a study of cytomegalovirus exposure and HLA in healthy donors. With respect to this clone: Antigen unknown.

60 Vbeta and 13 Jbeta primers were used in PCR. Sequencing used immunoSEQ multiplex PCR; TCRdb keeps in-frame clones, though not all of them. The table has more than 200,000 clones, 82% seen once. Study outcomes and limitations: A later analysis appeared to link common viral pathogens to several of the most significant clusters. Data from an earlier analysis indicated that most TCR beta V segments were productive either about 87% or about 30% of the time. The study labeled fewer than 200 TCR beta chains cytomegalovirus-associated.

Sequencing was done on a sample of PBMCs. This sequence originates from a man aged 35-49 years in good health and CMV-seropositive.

Written as DNA, the CDR3 is TGTGCCAGCAGCCTTAGACTAGCGGGCCCAGATACGCAGTATTTT. Translation gives CASSLRLAGPDTQYF. This chain joins TRBV7-3 and TRBJ2-3; TRBD2 aligns across 10 bases. The germline V gene encodes CDR1 SGHTA and CDR2 FQGTGA. Trimming cost V 5 bases and J 4 bases; bases outside gene matches: 6. The CDR3 loop spans 15 amino acids.